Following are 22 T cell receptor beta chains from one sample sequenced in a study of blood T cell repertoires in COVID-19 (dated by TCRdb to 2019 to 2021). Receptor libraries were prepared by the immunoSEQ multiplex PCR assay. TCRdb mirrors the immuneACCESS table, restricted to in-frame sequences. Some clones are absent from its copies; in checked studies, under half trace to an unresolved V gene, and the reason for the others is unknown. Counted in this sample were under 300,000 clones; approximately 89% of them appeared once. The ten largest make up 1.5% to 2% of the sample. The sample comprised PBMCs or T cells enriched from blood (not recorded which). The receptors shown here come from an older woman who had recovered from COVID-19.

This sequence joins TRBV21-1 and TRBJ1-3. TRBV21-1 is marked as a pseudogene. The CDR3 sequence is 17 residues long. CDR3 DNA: TGTGCCAGCACCAAATTTGCCCCGAGCCGCTCTGGAAACACCATATATTTT. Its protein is CASTKFAPSRSGNTIYF.

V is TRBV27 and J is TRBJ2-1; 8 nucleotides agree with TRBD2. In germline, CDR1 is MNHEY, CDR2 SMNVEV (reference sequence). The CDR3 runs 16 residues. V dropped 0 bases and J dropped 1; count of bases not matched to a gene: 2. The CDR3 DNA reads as TGTGCCAGCAGTTTATCCAGCGGGGGTTCCTACAATGAGCAGTTCTTC. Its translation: CASSLSSGGSYNEQFF.

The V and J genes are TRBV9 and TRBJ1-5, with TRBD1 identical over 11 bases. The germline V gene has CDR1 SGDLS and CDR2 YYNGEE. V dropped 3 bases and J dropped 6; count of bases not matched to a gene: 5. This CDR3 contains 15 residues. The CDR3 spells CASSEGQGGGQPQHF. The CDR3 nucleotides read TGTGCCAGCAGCGAGGGACAGGGGGGCGGTCAGCCCCAGCATTTT.

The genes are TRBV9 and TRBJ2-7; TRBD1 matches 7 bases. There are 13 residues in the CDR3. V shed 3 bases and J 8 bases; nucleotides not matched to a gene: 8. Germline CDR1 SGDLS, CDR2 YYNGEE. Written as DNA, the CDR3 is TGTGCCAGCAGCGAGAATCCCAGGGGGAAGCAGTACTTC. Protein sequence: CASSENPRGKQYF. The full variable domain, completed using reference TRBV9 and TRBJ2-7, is DSGVTQTPKHLITATGQRVTLRCSPRSGDLSVYWYQQSLDQGLQFLIQYYNGEERAKGNILERFSAQQFPDLHSELNLSSLELGDSALYFCASSENPRGKQYFGPGTRLTVT.

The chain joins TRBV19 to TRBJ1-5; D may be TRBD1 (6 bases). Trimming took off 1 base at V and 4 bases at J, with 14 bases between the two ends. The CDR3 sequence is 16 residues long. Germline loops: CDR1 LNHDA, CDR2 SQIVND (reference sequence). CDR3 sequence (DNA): TGTGCCAGTAGTATAGGCCCAGGGGACCCTAATCAGCCCCAGCATTTT. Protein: CASSIGPGDPNQPQHF.

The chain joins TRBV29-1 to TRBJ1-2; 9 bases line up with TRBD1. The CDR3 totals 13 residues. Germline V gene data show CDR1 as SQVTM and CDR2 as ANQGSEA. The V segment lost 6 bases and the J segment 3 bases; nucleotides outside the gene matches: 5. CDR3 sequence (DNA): TGCAGCGTCCGAACAGGGGGCGACTATGGCTACACCTTC. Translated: CSVRTGGDYGYTF.

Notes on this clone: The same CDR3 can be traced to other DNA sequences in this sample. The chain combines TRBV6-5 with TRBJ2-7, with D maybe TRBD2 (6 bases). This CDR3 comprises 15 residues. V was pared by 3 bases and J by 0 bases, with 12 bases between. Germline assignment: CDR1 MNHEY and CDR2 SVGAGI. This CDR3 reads CASSYSGGLSYEQYF. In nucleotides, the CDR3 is TGTGCCAGCAGTTATTCCGGAGGGCTCTCCTACGAGCAGTACTTC.

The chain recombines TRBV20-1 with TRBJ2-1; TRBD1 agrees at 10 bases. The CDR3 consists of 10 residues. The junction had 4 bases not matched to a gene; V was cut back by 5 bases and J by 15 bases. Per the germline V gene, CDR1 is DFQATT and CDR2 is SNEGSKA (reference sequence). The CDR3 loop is CSAAGQGRFF. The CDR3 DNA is TGCAGTGCTGCGGGACAGGGGAGGTTCTTC.

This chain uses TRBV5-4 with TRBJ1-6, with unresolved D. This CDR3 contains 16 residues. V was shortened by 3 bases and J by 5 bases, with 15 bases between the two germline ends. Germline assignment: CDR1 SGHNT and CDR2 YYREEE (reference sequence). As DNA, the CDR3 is TGTGCCAGCAGCTCTGTTAGGGAGGTCCATAATTCACCCCTCCACTTT. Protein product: CASSSVREVHNSPLHF.

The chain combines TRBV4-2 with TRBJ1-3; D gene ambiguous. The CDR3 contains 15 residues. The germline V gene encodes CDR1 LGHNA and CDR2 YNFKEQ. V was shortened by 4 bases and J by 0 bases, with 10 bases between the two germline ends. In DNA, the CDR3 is TGTGCCAGCAGCCGAGACCTGTCCTCTGGAAACACCATATATTTT. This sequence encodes CASSRDLSSGNTIYF.

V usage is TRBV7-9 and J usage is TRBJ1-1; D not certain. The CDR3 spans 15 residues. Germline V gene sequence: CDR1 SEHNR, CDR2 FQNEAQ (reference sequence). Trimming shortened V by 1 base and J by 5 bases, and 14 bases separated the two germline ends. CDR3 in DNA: TGTGCCAGCAGCTTAGGGATGGGCAGGCTAACTGAAGCTTTCTTT. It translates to CASSLGMGRLTEAFF.

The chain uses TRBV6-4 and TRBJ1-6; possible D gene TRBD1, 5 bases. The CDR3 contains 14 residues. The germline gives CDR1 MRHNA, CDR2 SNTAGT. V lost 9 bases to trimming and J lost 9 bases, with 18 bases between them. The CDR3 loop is CARRRGAGCSPLHF. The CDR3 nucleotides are TGTGCCAGAAGAAGGGGAGCGGGGTGTTCACCCCTCCACTTT.

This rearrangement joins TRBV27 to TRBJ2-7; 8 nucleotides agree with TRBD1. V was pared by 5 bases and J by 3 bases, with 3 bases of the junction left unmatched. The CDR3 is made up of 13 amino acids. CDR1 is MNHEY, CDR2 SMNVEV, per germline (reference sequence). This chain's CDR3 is CASSHGQGYEQYF. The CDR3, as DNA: TGTGCCAGCAGTCATGGACAGGGCTACGAGCAGTACTTC.

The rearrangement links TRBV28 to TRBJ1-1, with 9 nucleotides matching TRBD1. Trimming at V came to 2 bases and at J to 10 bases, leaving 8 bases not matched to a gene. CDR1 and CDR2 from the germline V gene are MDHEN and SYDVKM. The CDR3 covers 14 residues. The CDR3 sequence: CASSLGDRVGRAFF. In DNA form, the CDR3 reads TGTGCCAGCAGTTTAGGGGACAGGGTTGGACGAGCTTTCTTT.

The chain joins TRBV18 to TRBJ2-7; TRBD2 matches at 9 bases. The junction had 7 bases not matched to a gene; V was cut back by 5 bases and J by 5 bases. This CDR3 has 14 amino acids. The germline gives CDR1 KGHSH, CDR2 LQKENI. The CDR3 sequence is CASSWREGIDEQYF. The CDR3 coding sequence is TGTGCCAGCTCATGGCGGGAGGGGATAGACGAGCAGTACTTC. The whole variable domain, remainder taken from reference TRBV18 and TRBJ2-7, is NAGVMQNPRHLVRRRGQEARLRCSPMKGHSHVYWYRQLPEEGLKFMVYLQKENIIDESGMPKERFSAEFPKEGPSILRIQQVVRGDSAAYFCASSWREGIDEQYFGPGTRLTVT.

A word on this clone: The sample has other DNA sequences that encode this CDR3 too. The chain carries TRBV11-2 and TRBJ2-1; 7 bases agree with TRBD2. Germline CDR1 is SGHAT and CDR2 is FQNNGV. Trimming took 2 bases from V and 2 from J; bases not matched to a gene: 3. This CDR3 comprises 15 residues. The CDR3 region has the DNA TGTGCCAGCAGCTTATTAGCGGGCCCCTACAATGAGCAGTTCTTC. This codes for CASSLLAGPYNEQFF. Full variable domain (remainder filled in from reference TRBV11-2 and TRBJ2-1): EAGVAQSPRYKIIEKRQSVAFWCNPISGHATLYWYQQILGQGPKLLIQFQNNGVVDDSQLPKDRFSAERLKGVDSTLKIQPAKLEDSAVYLCASSLLAGPYNEQFFGPGTRLTVL.

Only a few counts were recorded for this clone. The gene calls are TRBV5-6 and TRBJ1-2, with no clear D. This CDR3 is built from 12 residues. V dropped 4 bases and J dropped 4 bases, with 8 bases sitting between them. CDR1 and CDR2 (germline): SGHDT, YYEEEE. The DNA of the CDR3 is TGTGCCAGCAGCATAACTCTCTATGGCTACACCTTC. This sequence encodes CASSITLYGYTF.

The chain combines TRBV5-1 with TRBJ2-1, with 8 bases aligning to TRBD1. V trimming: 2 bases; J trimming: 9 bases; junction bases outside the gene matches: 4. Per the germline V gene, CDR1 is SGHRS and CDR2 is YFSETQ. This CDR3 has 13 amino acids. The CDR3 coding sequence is TGCGCCAGCAGCTTCTTCGGGACAGGTGAGCAGTTCTTC. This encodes CASSFFGTGEQFF. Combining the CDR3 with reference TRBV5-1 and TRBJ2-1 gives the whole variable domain KAGVTQTPRYLIKTRGQQVTLSCSPISGHRSVSWYQQTPGQGLQFLFEYFSETQRNKGNFPGRFSGRQFSNSRSEMNVSTLELGDSALYLCASSFFGTGEQFFGPGTRLTVL.

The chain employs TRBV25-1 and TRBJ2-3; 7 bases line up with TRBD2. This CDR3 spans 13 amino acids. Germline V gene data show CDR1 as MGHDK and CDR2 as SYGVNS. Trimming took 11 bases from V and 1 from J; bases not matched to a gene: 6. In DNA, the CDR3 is TGTGCCCCGCGGAGCGGGGGCACAGATACGCAGTATTTT. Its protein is CAPRSGGTDTQYF. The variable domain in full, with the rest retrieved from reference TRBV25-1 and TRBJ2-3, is EADIYQTPRYLVIGTGKKITLECSQTMGHDKMYWYQQDPGMELHLIHYSYGVNSTEKGDLSSESTVSRIRTEHFPLTLESARPSHTSQYLCAPRSGGTDTQYFGPGTRLTVL.

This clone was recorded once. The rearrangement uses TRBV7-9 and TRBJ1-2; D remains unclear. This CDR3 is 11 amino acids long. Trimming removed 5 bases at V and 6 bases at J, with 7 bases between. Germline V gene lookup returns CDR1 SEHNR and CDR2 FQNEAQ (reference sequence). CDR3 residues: CASSPGDGYTF. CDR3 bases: TGTGCCAGCAGCCCCGGGGATGGCTACACCTTC.

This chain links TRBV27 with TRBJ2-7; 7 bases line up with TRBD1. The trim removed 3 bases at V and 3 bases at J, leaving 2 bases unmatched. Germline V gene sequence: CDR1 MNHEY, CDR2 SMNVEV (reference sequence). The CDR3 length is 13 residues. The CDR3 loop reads CASSLGQFYEQYF. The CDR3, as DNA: TGTGCCAGCAGTTTGGGACAGTTCTACGAGCAGTACTTC.

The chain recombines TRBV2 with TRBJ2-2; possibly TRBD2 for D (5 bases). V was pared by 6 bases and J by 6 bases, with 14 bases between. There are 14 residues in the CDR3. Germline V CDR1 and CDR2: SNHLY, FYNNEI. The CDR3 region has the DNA TGTGCCAGCAGGCAACTAGAAACAGCCGGGGAGCTGTTTTTT. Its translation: CASRQLETAGELFF.